This TCR beta chain was retrieved from a study of T cell repertoires in cytomegalovirus infection (dated by TCRdb to the late 2010s). Background on the whole study: Recently identified HLA-C-restricted CMV epitopes, whose presentation resists viral immunomodulation, were targeted by peptide stimulations together with well-studied HLA-B-restricted epitopes. Because public TCR beta signatures pointed to carriage of CMV infection together with the matching HLA type, the HLA type of each donor mattered for the analysis. Broader findings and caveats from the paper: Cumulative frequency of public TCR beta family members discriminated carriers of CMV infection plus the relevant HLA type in this cohort and an independent approximately 370-donor cohort. The ex vivo response was dominated by HLA-C-restricted CMV-specific TCR beta clonotypes, and the single most frequent clonotype in two of eight donors was supplied by these HLA-C-restricted clonotypes.

This sample was sequenced with an Illumina HiSeq 1500. The public reads were reprocessed in TCRdb via fastp at Q25 and MiXCR, keeping in-frame beta chains. Each entry is one CDR3 protein sequence, shown with its most common DNA and genes. The sample table contains about 830,000 distinct CDR3 sequences; only one count was recorded for approximately 30% of them. Around an eighth of the sample is in the top ten clones. V sheds 5 bases and J sheds 4 bases, leaving 19 bases between their ends. Including the terminal cysteine and phenylalanine, the CDR3 comprises 16 residues. Of the read, only the CDR3 DNA is kept; its 48 bases are in frame from base 1. Via the germline V gene, CDR1 is SGHTA and CDR2 FQGNSA. This clonotype was detected ten times or more. Its antigen specificity is not known. Base qualities were left out, and no much larger clone turns up one base away. What this sample's treatment or condition label stands for: in vitro stimulation with specific CMV peptide epitopes to enrich CMV-specific T cells.

In this chain, TRBV7-2 is recombined with TRBJ2-3; the D gene may be TRBD1 or TRBD2, since each aligns over 5 bases. This clonotype originated in a human donor in good health (CMV status not recorded). Some clones in this sample may be carry-over from other donors' samples. Sequencing was performed on cultured CD8+ T cells from PBMCs, taken from culture after CMV antigen stimulation. The DNA reads TGTGCCAGCAGCCCCTTTGAGGGGCCCCCCCCAGATACGCAGTATTTT. Its protein product is CASSPFEGPPPDTQYF.